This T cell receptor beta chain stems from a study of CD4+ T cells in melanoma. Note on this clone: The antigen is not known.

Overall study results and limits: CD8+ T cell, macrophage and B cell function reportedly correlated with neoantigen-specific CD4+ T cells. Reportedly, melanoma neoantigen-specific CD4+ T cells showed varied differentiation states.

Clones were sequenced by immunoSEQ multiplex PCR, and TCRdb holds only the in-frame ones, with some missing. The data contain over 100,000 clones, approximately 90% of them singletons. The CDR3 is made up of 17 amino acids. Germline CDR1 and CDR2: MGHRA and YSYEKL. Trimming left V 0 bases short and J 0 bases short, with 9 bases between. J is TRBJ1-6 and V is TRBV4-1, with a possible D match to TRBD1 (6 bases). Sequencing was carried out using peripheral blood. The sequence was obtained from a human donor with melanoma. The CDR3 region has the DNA TGCGCCAGCAGCCAAGATGGGGGCAGCTCCTATAATTCACCCCTCCACTTT. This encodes CASSQDGGSSYNSPLHF.